One and the same sample provided the 24 T cell receptor beta chains below, sequenced in a study of blood T cell repertoires in COVID-19 (dated by TCRdb to about 2020). Libraries were made using the immunoSEQ multiplex PCR assay. Drawn from immuneACCESS, this table holds only the in-frame rearrangements with V and J called that TCRdb kept. Clones are partly lost; checked studies trace under half to an unresolved V gene and leave the rest unexplained. For this sample the table gives a few hundred thousand clones, of which 89% were detected only once. Together, the top ten hold roughly 1.2% of the sample. The specimen was peripheral blood. The receptors were sampled from a man between 35 and 55 years old with acute or convalescent COVID-19.

The chain carries TRBV7-3 and TRBJ2-7; the match to TRBD1 covers 9 bases. The ends lost 5 bases at V and 5 bases at J; junction bases unmatched: 7. From germline, CDR1 is SGHTA and CDR2 FQGTGA. CDR3 length: 14 residues. The CDR3 reads CASSKTGGGDEQYF. CDR3 coding DNA: TGTGCCAGCAGCAAAACAGGGGGCGGAGACGAGCAGTACTTC.

In its sample, this clone was seen once. This rearrangement joins TRBV6-2 or TRBV6-3 to TRBJ1-6, with D possibly TRBD1 on 6 matching bases. Trimming took off 5 bases at V and 6 bases at J, with 17 bases between the two ends. The CDR3 length is 16 residues. From germline, CDR1 is MNHEY and CDR2 SVGEGT. DNA of the CDR3: TGTGCCAGCAGTACCCGGGACACCCCGGGTAATTCACCCCTCCACTTT. This translates into CASSTRDTPGNSPLHF.

This clone came up once. This sequence joins TRBV4-2 and TRBJ1-2; D may be TRBD1 (6 bases). This CDR3 is built from 16 residues. In germline, CDR1 is LGHNA, CDR2 YNFKEQ. The ends were cut back, 3 bases at V and 3 bases at J, with 17 bases in the middle. CDR3 sequence (DNA): TGTGCCAGCAGCCAGGGGTCGCCGGGACAAGACTATGGCTACACCTTC. It specifies CASSQGSPGQDYGYTF.

This chain links TRBV20-1 with TRBJ2-7; D gene unclear. The CDR3 consists of 11 residues. V lost 3 bases to trimming and J lost 6 bases, with 9 bases between them. Germline V gene lookup returns CDR1 DFQATT and CDR2 SNEGSKA (reference sequence). This CDR3 is CSASQVPEQYF. The CDR3 region has the DNA TGCAGTGCTAGTCAGGTGCCCGAGCAGTACTTC.

A few counts support this clone. The chain employs TRBV7-2 and TRBJ2-5, with D perhaps TRBD1 (7 bases). CDR1 is SGHTA and CDR2 is FQGNSA in the germline V gene. The CDR3 contains 14 residues. With 5 bases removed from V and 5 bases from J, the gap between germline ends came to 15 bases. CDR3 region: CASSQQGSGETQYF. For the CDR3, the DNA is TGTGCCAGCAGCCAACAGGGGAGCGGGGAGACCCAGTACTTC.

CDR3 sequence reads: CASSLRGDGGIAYEQYF. The DNA of the CDR3 is TGTGCCAGCAGTTTACGCGGGGACGGAGGGATCGCCTACGAGCAGTACTTC. The chain uses TRBV27 and TRBJ2-7; a possible D gene is TRBD2 (6 bases). Germline V lookup: CDR1 MNHEY, CDR2 SMNVEV (reference sequence). V was shortened by 2 bases and J by 2 bases, with 19 bases between the two germline ends. The CDR3 runs to 17 residues.

This chain joins TRBV7-2 and TRBJ1-2, with D perhaps TRBD1 (6 bases). This CDR3 contains 13 residues. V dropped 3 bases and J dropped 7 bases, with 12 bases sitting between them. Germline lookup yields CDR1 SGHTA and CDR2 FQGNSA. The CDR3 region has the DNA TGTGCCAGCAGCTTGGGACAAGGGAGTGGCTACACCTTC. Translating it yields CASSLGQGSGYTF.

In its sample, this clone was seen a few times. The chain recombines TRBV3-1 (or the pseudogene TRBV3-2) with TRBJ2-5; D gene unclear. V shed 4 bases and J shed 5 bases, with 11 bases lying between them. Germline V gives CDR1 LGHDT, CDR2 YNNKEL (reference sequence). The CDR3 has 13 residues. The CDR3 protein is CASSPFLRETQYF. For the CDR3, the DNA is TGTGCCAGCAGCCCCTTTCTCAGGGAGACCCAGTACTTC.

The rearrangement joins TRBV28 to TRBJ2-7; D remains ambiguous. This CDR3 comprises 14 residues. V gave up 4 bases and J gave up 1 base, with 11 bases separating them. Looked up from germline, CDR1 is MDHEN and CDR2 is SYDVKM. CDR3 in DNA: TGTGCCAGCAGTTCCCCCTCCGTATCCTACGAGCAGTACTTC. Its translation is CASSSPSVSYEQYF.

The chain couples TRBV12-3 or TRBV12-4 to TRBJ1-1; the D is unclear. The germline V and J ends were trimmed by 3 bases and 7 bases, with 9 bases remaining between them. The length of the CDR3 is 12 residues. The CDR3: CASSFLFREAFF. CDR3 DNA: TGTGCCAGCAGTTTCCTCTTCCGTGAAGCTTTCTTT.

The V and J genes are TRBV7-3 and TRBJ2-3, with D unresolved. Per the germline V gene, CDR1 is SGHTA and CDR2 is FQGTGA. V lost 3 bases and J 0 bases, leaving 10 bases between the germline ends. The CDR3 consists of 15 residues. The CDR3, as DNA: TGTGCCAGCAGCTTGTCAGGAATCAGCACAGATACGCAGTATTTT. Translation gives CASSLSGISTDTQYF.

The chain couples TRBV9 to TRBJ2-1; 16 bases line up with TRBD2. The CDR3 spans 16 residues. V dropped 1 base and J dropped 7; count of bases not matched to a gene: 2. Germline CDR1 and CDR2: SGDLS and YYNGEE. This chain's CDR3 is CASSVPGLAGGNEQFF. The CDR3 DNA reads as TGTGCCAGCAGCGTACCGGGACTAGCGGGAGGGAATGAGCAGTTCTTC. Variable domain in full (rest from reference TRBV9 and TRBJ2-1): DSGVTQTPKHLITATGQRVTLRCSPRSGDLSVYWYQQSLDQGLQFLIQYYNGEERAKGNILERFSAQQFPDLHSELNLSSLELGDSALYFCASSVPGLAGGNEQFFGPGTRLTVL.

The V gene is TRBV28, the J gene TRBJ1-1; tentative D call: TRBD1 (6 bases). The CDR3 length is 15 residues. V was shortened by 5 bases and J by 3 bases, with 16 bases between the two germline ends. Looked up from germline, CDR1 is MDHEN and CDR2 is SYDVKM. Here the CDR3 reads CASSAATGFHTEAFF. CDR3 nucleotides: TGTGCCAGCAGTGCTGCCACAGGGTTCCACACTGAAGCTTTCTTT.

The rearrangement uses TRBV11-2 and TRBJ2-1, with 10 bases matching TRBD2. Germline V lookup: CDR1 SGHAT, CDR2 FQNNGV. Trimming removed 5 bases from V and 9 bases from J; junction bases left unmatched: 10. The CDR3 is 15 amino acids. The CDR3 region has the DNA TGTGCCAGCAGCCCCCTGACTAGCGGGTTGTCTGAGCAGTTCTTC. This gives the protein CASSPLTSGLSEQFF.

The chain couples TRBV5-1 to TRBJ1-2; D might be TRBD1 (6 bases). This CDR3 contains 19 residues. V lost 3 bases, J lost 3 bases, and 27 bases lay in between. In germline, CDR1 is SGHRS, CDR2 YFSETQ. Here the CDR3 reads CASSSVSPITGFPYYGYTF. Written as DNA, the CDR3 is TGCGCCAGCAGCTCGGTTTCCCCGATAACAGGGTTCCCGTACTATGGCTACACCTTC.

The chain joins TRBV9 to TRBJ2-1; 13 bases match TRBD2. Germline loops: CDR1 SGDLS, CDR2 YYNGEE. There are 16 residues in the CDR3. The V segment lost 4 bases and the J segment 8 bases; nucleotides outside the gene matches: 9. The CDR3 bases are TGTGCCAGCAGCCTTCGACTAGCGGGGGGCATATATGAGCAGTTCTTC. It yields the protein CASSLRLAGGIYEQFF.

The count of this clone is one. This CDR3 reads CASRTGVYNSPLHF. The CDR3 DNA follows: TGTGCCAGCAGGACGGGGGTCTATAATTCACCCCTCCACTTT. V usage is TRBV5-4 and J usage is TRBJ1-6, with D possibly being TRBD1 (5 bases). V gave up 5 bases and J gave up 3 bases, with 9 bases separating them. Germline V CDR1 and CDR2: SGHNT, YYREEE (reference sequence). The CDR3 has 14 amino acids.

The chain uses TRBV7-8 and TRBJ1-3; a weak D match, TRBD1 (5 bases). Germline-derived CDR1 and CDR2 are SGHVS and FQNEAQ. Trimming removed 1 base from V and 0 bases from J, with 13 bases in between. This CDR3 is 17 amino acids long. The CDR3 DNA follows: TGTGCCAGCAGCTTAGTCCGACAGCCCCCCTCTGGAAACACCATATATTTT. Translating gives CASSLVRQPPSGNTIYF.

The chain has TRBV3-1 (or the pseudogene TRBV3-2) and TRBJ1-1; D ambiguous. The CDR3 spans 14 residues. V was clipped by 2 bases and J by 1 base, with 8 bases between them. In germline, CDR1 is LGHDT, CDR2 YNNKEL (reference sequence). The CDR3 nucleotides are TGTGCCAGCAGCCAATTACGGGAGAACACTGAAGCTTTCTTT. It encodes CASSQLRENTEAFF.

The chain couples TRBV9 to TRBJ1-3; unclear D gene. CDR1 SGDLS and CDR2 YYNGEE come from the germline V gene. The CDR3 covers 16 residues. V gave up 0 bases and J gave up 0 bases, with 10 bases separating them. The CDR3 nucleotides read TGTGCCAGCAGCGTAGCTAGTATAAGCTCTGGAAACACCATATATTTT. It is translated as CASSVASISSGNTIYF.

V is TRBV19 and J is TRBJ1-1; TRBD1 might be the D (6 bases). Per the germline V gene, CDR1 is LNHDA and CDR2 is SQIVND (reference sequence). Trimming took 1 base from V and 3 from J, leaving 6 bases between them. The CDR3 length is 13 residues. The chain's CDR3 is CASSIAGDTEAFF. The DNA for the CDR3 is TGTGCCAGTAGTATAGCAGGGGACACTGAAGCTTTCTTT.

The gene calls are TRBV2 and TRBJ2-7, with 9 bases fitting TRBD1. The CDR3 runs to 15 residues. Germline V gives CDR1 SNHLY, CDR2 FYNNEI. V lost 3 bases, J lost 0 bases, and 3 bases stayed unmatched. The CDR3 DNA reads TGTGCCAGCAGTGACGGACAGGGGATCTCCTACGAGCAGTACTTC. The encoded protein is CASSDGQGISYEQYF.

In regard to this clone: This sample also contains other DNA sequences that code for the same CDR3. V and J are TRBV27 and TRBJ1-5, with D unclear. V lost 2 bases and J 2 bases, leaving 7 bases between the germline ends. Germline V gives CDR1 MNHEY, CDR2 SMNVEV (reference sequence). This CDR3 comprises 14 residues. The CDR3 region is CASSLGRGNQPQHF. CDR3 bases: TGTGCCAGCAGTTTAGGGCGGGGCAATCAGCCCCAGCATTTT.

The rearrangement links TRBV6-5 to TRBJ2-7; the match to TRBD1 covers 11 bases. V dropped 2 bases and J dropped 2; count of bases not matched to a gene: 2. The CDR3 covers 15 residues. The germline V gene has CDR1 MNHEY and CDR2 SVGAGI. In DNA, the CDR3 is TGTGCCAGCAGTTACCCGGGACAGGGGGCCTACGAGCAGTACTTC. Its translation: CASSYPGQGAYEQYF.